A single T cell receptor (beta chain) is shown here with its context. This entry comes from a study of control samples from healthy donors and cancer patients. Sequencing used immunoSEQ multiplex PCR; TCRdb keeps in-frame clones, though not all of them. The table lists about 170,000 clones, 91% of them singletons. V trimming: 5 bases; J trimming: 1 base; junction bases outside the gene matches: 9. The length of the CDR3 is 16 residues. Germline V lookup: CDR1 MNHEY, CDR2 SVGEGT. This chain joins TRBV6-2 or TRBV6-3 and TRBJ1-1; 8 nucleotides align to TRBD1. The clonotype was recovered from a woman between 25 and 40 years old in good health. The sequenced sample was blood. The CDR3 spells CASSDAGTGENTEAFF. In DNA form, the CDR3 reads TGTGCCAGCAGTGATGCCGGGACAGGCGAGAACACTGAAGCTTTCTTT.